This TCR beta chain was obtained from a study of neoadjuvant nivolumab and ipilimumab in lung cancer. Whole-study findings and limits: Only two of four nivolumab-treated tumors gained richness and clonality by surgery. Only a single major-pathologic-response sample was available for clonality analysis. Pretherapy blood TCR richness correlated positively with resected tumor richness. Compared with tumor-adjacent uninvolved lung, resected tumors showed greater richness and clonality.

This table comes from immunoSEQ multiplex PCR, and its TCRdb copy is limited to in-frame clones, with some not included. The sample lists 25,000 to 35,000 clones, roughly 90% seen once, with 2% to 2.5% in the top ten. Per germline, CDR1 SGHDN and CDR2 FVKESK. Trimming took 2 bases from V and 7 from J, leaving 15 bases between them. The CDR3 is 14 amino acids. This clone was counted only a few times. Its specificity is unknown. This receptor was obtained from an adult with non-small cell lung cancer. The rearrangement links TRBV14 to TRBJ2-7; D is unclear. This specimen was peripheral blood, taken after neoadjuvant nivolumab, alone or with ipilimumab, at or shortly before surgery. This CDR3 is CASSQRLTSGEQYF. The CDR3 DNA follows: TGTGCCAGCAGCCAAAGACTCACCTCTGGAGAGCAGTACTTC.